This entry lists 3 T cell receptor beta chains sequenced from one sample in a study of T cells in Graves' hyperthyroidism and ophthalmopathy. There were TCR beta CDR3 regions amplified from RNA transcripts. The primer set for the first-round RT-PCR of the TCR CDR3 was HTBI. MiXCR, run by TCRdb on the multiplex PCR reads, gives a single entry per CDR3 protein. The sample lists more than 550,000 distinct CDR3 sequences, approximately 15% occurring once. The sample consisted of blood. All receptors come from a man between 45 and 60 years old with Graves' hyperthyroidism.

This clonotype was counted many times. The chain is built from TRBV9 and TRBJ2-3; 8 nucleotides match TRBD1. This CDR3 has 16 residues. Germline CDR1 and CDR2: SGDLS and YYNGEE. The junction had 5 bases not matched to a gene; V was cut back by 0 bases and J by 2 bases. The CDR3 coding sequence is TGTGCCAGCAGCGTAGAGGGGACAGGCCACACAGATACGCAGTATTTT. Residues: CASSVEGTGHTDTQYF.

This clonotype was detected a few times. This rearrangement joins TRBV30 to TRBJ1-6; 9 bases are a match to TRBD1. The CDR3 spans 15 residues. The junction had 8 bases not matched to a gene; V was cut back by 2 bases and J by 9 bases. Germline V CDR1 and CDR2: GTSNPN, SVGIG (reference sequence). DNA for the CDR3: TGTGCCTGGAGTTTATGGGACAGGGAGGTTTCACCCCTCCACTTT. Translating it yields CAWSLWDREVSPLHF. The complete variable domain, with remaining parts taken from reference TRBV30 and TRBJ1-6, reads SQTIHQWPATLVQPVGSPLSLECTVEGTSNPNLYWYRQAAGRGLQLLFYSVGIGQISSEVPQNLSASRPQDRQFILSSKKLLLSDSGFYLCAWSLWDREVSPLHFGNGTRLTVT.

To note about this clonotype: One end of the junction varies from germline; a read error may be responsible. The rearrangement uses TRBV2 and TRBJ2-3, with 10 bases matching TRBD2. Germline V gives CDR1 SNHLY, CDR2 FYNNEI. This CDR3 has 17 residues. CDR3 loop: CASRPKSSSGSYDTQYF. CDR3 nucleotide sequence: TGCGCCAGCAGACCTAAATCTTCTAGCGGGAGTTATGATACGCAGTATTTT.